This TCR beta chain is drawn from a study of identical twins (dated by TCRdb to the mid-2010s). Regarding the research as a whole: TCR alpha and beta repertoires from monozygotic twins, unrelated adults of various ages and cord blood were deep-sequenced to test whether fetal clonotypes persist. To rule out contamination, replicate twin experiments were performed at different times with different library preparation protocols.

Every donor was a healthy Caucasian. Three pairs of female monozygotic twins, all aged about 18 to 30 years, were included in the twin cohort. CD4+ and CD8+ T cell populations were isolated with positive isolation kits from Invitrogen. In its sample, this clonotype comes out as medium-sized (0.01 to 0.1%). Its antigen remains unidentified. No much larger clonotype is one base removed from it; base qualities were not supplied. Summary of the overall study and its limitations: The excess sharing between twins in beta out-of-frame sequences was weaker because fewer shared sequences reduced the signal-to-noise ratio. Recombination models systematically underestimated out-of-frame TCR alpha sharing in monozygotic twins but agreed with sharing between unrelated individuals. Invariant T cells such as MAIT and iNKT could partly confound zero-insertion analyses, although diverse VJ usage argued against such confounding for most clonotypes. Compared with coincidental sharing between unrelated individuals, an excess of low generation-probability sequences was observed among out-of-frame TCR alpha sequences shared between twins. Conclusions relied on cross-sectional statistical analysis, since the same donors could not be followed over many years. Fewer insertions were carried by abundant cord blood beta clonotypes, a similar but weaker trend appeared in young adult naive repertoires, and no such trend appeared in memory repertoires.

The library was made by 5' RACE. Sequencer: Illumina HiSeq 2000. Template switching added a universal primer binding site, and the final cDNA carried a unique molecular identifier that allowed TCR cDNA molecules to be counted accurately. First-strand cDNA for TCR alpha and beta chains was synthesized from specific primers in the conserved constant-segment region. To control for contamination, every cDNA library carried two barcodes: a SMART-Mk sample barcode plus Illumina barcodes. Two successive PCR steps introduced TruSeq adapter sequences along with Illumina sample barcodes. TCR alpha and beta cDNA libraries were sequenced on the Illumina HiSeq platform with custom primers. Regarding the original processing steps: MiGEC processed the raw reads to extract unique molecular identifiers, while MiXCR was used to determine the CDR3 positions. For each individual, recombination models were inferred using an EM algorithm with the repgenHMM and IGoR tools. The analysis of shared clonotypes was done with the tcR package in R, with sharing normalized by the product of cloneset sizes. To study raw recombination free of thymic and clonal selection effects, out-of-frame nonproductive sequences were analyzed. TCRdb ran its own pipeline on the public reads, namely fastp trimming at Q25 and MiXCR clone calling, and kept in-frame beta chains. Every CDR3 protein is listed once, alongside the most common genes and DNA of its rows. These V and J calls derive from TCRdb rather than the authors' analysis. A total of 250,000 to 300,000 distinct CDR3 sequences appear in this sample, roughly 9.7% of them only once. Of the sample, 6% to 8.5% falls within the top ten clones.

Its CDR3 holds 13 amino acids, cysteine through phenylalanine. Only the CDR3 part of the read is kept: 39 bases, read in frame from the first base. V loses 6 bases, J loses 4 bases, and the germline ends lie 12 bases apart. The CDR1 and CDR2 encoded by the germline V gene (reference sequence) are DFQATT and SNEGSKA. This sample was also put to use in a study of yellow fever vaccine responses in identical twins. The other study reports the following: The T cell response to vaccination in identical twins was reported by the authors to appear partly convergent and partly personalized. The study precisely tracked vaccine-responding T cell clones in identical twins.

The sequence joins TRBV20-1 to TRBJ1-4, with the D gene too uncertain to name. The TCR sequence derives from a woman under 30 in good health. Input material: CD8+ T cells sorted from blood. The DNA sequence is as follows: TGCAGTGCCCGGCGCGTCGGTAATGAAAAACTGTTTTTT. It translates as CSARRVGNEKLFF.